This TCR beta chain was documented in a study of shared clonotypes between healthy human individuals. The germline gives CDR1 SGHNT, CDR2 YYREEE (reference sequence). The CDR3 consists of 18 residues. V was shortened by 4 bases and J by 3 bases, with 23 bases between the two germline ends. General study points: Researchers found naive subsets generally carried larger estimated richness than memory subsets.

As regards this clone: Its matching antigen is unknown.

This table comes from immunoSEQ multiplex PCR, and its TCRdb copy is limited to in-frame clones, with some not included. The data show over a million clones, approximately 97% seen once. The sample was naive CD4+ T cells sorted from blood. Subset here: CD45RA+ positively selected. This chain uses TRBV5-4 with TRBJ1-5, with D hard to call. This receptor was obtained from a man aged 25-45 years in good health. CDR3 nucleotides: TGTGCCAGCAGCCAACATAAGGCTCCGACCGCTATCAATCAGCCCCAGCATTTT. It translates to CASSQHKAPTAINQPQHF.